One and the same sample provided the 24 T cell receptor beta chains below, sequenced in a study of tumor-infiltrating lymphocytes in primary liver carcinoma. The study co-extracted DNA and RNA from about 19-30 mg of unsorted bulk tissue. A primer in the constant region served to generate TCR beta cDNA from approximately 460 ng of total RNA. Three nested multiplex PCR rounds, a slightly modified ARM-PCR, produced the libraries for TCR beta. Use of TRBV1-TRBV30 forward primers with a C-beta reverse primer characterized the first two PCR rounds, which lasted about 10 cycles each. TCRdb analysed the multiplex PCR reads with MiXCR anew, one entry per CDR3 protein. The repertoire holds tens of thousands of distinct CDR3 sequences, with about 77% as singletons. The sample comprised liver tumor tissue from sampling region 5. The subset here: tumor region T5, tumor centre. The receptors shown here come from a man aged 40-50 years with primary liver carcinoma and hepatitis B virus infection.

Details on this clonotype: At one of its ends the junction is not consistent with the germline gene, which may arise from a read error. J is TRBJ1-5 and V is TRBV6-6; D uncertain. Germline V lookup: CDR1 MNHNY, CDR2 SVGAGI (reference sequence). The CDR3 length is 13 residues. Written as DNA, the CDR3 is TGTACCAGCAGTGCGAGGCTATATCAGCCCCAGCATTTT. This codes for CTSSARLYQPQHF.

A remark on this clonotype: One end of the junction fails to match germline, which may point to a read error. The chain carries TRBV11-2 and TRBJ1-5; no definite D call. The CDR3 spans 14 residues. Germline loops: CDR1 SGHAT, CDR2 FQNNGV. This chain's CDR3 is CARSSQDPNQPQLF. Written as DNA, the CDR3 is TGTGCCAGAAGCTCCCAGGACCCTAATCAGCCCCAGCTTTTT.

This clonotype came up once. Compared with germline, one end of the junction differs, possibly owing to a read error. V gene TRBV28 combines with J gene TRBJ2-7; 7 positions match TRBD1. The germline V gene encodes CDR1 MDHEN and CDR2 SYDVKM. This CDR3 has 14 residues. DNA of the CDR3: TGTACCAGCAGTTCCAGAGGGGGCGGCTACGAGCAGTACTTC. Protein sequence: CTSSSRGGGYEQYF. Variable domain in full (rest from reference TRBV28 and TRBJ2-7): DVKVTQSSRYLVKRTGEKVFLECVQDMDHENMFWYRQDPGLGLRLIYFSYDVKMKEKGDIPEGYSVSREKKERFSLILESASTNQTSMYLCTSSSRGGGYEQYFGPGTRLTVT.

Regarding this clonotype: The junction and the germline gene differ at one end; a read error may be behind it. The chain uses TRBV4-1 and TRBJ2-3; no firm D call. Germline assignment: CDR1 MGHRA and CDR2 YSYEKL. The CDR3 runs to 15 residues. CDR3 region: CASSQDKGKADTQYF. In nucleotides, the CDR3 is TGCGCCAGCAGTCAAGATAAGGGAAAAGCAGATACGCAGTATTTT.

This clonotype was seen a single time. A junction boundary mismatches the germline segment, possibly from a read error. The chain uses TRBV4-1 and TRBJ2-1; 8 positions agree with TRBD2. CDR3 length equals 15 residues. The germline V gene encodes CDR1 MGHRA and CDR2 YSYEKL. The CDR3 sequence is CTSIPLSGIHNEQFF. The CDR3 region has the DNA TGCACCAGCATCCCTCTTAGCGGGATTCACAATGAGCAGTTCTTC.

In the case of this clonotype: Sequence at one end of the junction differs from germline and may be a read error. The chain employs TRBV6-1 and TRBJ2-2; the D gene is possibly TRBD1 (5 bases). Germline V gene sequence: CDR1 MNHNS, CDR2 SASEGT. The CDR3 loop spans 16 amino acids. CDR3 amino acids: CASSKTLQVNTRELFF. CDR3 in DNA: TGCGCCAGTAGTAAAACACTACAGGTGAACACCAGGGAGCTGTTTTTT.

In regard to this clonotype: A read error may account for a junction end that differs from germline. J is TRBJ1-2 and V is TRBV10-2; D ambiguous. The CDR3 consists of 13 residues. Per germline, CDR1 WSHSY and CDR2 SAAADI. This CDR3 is CASSFLKDYGCSF. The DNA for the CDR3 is TGCGCCAGCAGTTTCCTGAAGGACTATGGCTGCAGCTTC.

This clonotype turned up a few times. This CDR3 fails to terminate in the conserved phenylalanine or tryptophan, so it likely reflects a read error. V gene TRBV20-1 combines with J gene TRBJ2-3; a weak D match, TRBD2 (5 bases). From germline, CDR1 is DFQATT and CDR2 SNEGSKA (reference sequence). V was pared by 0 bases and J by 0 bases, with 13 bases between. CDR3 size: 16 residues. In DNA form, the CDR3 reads TGCAGTGCTAGAGATCGTGAAGCGGAGAGCACAGATACGCAGTATTCT. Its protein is CSARDREAESTDTQYS.

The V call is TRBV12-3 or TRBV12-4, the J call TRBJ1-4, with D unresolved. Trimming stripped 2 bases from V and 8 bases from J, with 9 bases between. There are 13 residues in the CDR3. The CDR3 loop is CASSLSGLEKLFF. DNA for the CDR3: TGTGCCAGCAGTTTATCTGGGTTGGAAAAACTGTTTTTT.

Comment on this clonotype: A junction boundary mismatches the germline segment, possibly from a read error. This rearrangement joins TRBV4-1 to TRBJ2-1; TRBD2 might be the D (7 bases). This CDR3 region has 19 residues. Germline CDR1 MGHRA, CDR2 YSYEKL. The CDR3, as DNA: TGCGTCAGCAGCCAAGACCTAGGAGGGGGGGCCAGGGTTCGCAATGAGCAGTTCTTC. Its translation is CVSSQDLGGGARVRNEQFF.

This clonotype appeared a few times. The CDR3 is CASSRFSGTGMQGQFF. The CDR3 nucleotides read TGCGCCAGCAGCCGCTTCTCCGGGACAGGGATGCAAGGGCAGTTCTTC. The chain links TRBV4-3 to TRBJ2-1; 9 nucleotides match TRBD1. The CDR3 runs 16 residues. From germline, CDR1 is LGHNA and CDR2 YSLEER. J lost 12 bases, V lost 4 bases, and 16 bases had no gene match.

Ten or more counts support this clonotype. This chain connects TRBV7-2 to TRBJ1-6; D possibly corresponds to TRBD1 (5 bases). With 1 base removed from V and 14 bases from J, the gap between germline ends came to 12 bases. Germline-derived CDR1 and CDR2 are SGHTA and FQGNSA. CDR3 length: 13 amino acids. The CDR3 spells CASSLGYEGSLHF. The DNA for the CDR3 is TGTGCCAGCAGCTTAGGATATGAGGGGTCCCTCCACTTT.

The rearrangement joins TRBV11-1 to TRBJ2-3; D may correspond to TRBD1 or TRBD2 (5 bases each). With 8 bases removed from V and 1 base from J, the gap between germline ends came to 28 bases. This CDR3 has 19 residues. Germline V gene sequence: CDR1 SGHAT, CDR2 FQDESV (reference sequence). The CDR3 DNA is TGTGCCAGCGCCTCTGGGGGAAGCTCTGCTGGAGCCCGCACAGATACGCAGTATTTT. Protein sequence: CASASGGSSAGARTDTQYF. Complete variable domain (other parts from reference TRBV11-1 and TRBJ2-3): EAEVAQSPRYKITEKSQAVAFWCDPISGHATLYWYRQILGQGPELLVQFQDESVVDDSQLPKDRFSAERLKGVDSTLKIQPAELGDSAMYLCASASGGSSAGARTDTQYFGPGTRLTVL.

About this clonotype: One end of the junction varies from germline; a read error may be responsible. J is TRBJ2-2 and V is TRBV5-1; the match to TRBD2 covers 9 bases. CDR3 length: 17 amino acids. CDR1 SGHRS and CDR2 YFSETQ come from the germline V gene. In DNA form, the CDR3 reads TGCGCCAGCAACTTGGAGACTAGCGGAAGAAACACCGGGGAGCTGTTTTTT. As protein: CASNLETSGRNTGELFF.

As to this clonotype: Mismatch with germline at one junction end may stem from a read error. CDR3 sequence (DNA): TGTATCATTGAAACCGCGGCGGGTAGATCGGAGACCCAGTACTTC. Translating gives CIIETAAGRSETQYF. The V and J genes are TRBV29-1 and TRBJ2-5, with D possibly TRBD2 on 5 matching bases. Per the germline V gene, CDR1 is SQVTM and CDR2 is ANQGSEA. The CDR3 runs 15 residues.

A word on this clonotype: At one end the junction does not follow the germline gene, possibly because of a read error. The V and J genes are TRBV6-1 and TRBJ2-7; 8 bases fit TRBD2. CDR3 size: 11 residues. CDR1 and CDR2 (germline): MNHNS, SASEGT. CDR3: CASSRWTSRIF. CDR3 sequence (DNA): TGTGCCAGCAGTAGGTGGACTAGCAGGATCTTC.

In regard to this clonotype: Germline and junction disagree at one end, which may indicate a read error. The CDR3 sequence: CASSLVGTSGIYKQYF. CDR3 bases: TGTGCCAGCAGTTTAGTGGGGACTAGTGGAATCTACAAGCAGTACTTC. V is TRBV12-3 or TRBV12-4 and J is TRBJ2-7; the match to TRBD2 covers 8 bases. CDR3 length equals 16 residues.

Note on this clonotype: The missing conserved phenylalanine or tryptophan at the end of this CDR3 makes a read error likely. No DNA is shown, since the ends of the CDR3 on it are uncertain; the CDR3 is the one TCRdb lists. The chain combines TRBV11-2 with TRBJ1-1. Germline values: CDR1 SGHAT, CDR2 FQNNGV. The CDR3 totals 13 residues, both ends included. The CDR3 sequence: CASSLSLNTETFL.

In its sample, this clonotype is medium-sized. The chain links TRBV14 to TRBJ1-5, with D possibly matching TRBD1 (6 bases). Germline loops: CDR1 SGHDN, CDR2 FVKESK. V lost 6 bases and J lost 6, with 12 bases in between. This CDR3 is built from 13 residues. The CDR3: CASRAAGVQPQHF. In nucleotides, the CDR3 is TGTGCCAGCAGAGCAGCAGGGGTTCAGCCCCAGCATTTT. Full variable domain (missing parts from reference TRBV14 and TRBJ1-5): EAGVTQFPSHSVIEKGQTVTLRCDPISGHDNLYWYRRVMGKEIKFLLHFVKESKQDESGMPNNRFLAERTGGTYSTLKVQPAELEDSGVYFCASRAAGVQPQHFGDGTRLSIL.

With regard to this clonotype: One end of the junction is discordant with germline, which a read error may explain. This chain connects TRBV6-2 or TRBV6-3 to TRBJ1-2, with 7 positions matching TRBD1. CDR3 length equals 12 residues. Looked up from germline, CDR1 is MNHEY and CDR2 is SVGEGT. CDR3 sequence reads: CASSQGVGDYTF. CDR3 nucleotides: TGTGCCAGCAGCCAGGGGGTCGGCGACTACACTTTC.

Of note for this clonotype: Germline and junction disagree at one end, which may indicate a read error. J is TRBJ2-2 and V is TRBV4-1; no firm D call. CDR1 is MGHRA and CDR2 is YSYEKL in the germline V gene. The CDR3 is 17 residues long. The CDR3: CASSRSVRVRNTGELFF. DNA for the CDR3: TGCGCTAGCAGCCGATCCGTCCGGGTCAGGAACACCGGGGAGCTGTTTTTT.

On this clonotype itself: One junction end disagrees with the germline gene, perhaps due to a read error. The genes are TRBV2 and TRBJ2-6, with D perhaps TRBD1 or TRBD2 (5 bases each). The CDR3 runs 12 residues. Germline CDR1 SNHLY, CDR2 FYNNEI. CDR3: CAGGLRGDGLIF. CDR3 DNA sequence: TGTGCCGGCGGATTAAGGGGAGACGGCCTGATTTTC.

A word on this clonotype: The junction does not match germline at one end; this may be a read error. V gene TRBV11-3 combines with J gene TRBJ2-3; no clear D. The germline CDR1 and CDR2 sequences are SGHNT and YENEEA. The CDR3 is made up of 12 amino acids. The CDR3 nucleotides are TGCGCCAGCAGTAACAACACAGAAGCGCAGTATTTT. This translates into CASSNNTEAQYF.

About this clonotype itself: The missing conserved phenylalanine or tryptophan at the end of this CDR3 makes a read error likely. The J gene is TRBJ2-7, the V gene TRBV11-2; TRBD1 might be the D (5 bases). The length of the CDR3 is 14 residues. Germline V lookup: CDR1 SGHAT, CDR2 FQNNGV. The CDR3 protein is CASSSNRNSYEQYS. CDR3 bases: TGCGCCAGCAGCTCCAACAGGAACTCCTACGAGCAGTACTCC.